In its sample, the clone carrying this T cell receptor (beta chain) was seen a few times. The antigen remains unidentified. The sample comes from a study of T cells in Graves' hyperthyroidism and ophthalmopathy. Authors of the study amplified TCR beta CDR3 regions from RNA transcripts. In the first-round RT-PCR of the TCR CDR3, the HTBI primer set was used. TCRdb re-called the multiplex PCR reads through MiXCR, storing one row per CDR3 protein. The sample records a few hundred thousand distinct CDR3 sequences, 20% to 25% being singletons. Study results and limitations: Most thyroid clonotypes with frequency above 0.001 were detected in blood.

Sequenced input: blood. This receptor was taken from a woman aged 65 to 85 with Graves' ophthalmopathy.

The CDR3 spells CASSSTGGRRNIQYF. The CDR3 nucleotides are TGTGCCAGCAGCTCGACAGGGGGACGGAGAAACATTCAGTACTTC. The chain is built from TRBV11-2 and TRBJ2-4, with 9 bases fitting TRBD1. Unmatched junction bases numbered 7, after V lost 4 bases and J lost 6 bases. The V gene's germline CDR1 is SGHAT and CDR2 FQNNGV. This CDR3 has 15 residues.